The sequence of this T cell receptor beta chain was determined in a study of CD4+ T cells in melanoma. Only in-frame clones appear in the TCRdb table, and some are missing; sequencing was by immunoSEQ multiplex PCR. The sample consists of about 18,000 clones, roughly 80% of them appearing once. V was pared by 7 bases and J by 1 base, with 10 bases between. Germline-derived CDR1 and CDR2 are SNHLY and FYNNEI. The CDR3 has 14 residues. On this clone itself: Its antigen is undetermined.

Study outcomes and limitations: Diverse differentiation states were reported for melanoma neoantigen-specific CD4+ T cells. CD8+ T cell, macrophage and B cell function reportedly correlated with neoantigen-specific CD4+ T cells.

Sequencing was done on a sample of cells from a culture (not recorded whether cultured in vitro). The chain joins TRBV2 to TRBJ2-2; D is unresolved. The TCR sequence derives from a human donor with melanoma. The CDR3 loop is CASMRLLNTGELFF. The CDR3 nucleotides are TGTGCCAGCATGAGATTGTTGAACACCGGGGAGCTGTTTTTT.